This entry lists 23 T cell receptor beta chains sequenced from one sample in a study of shared clonotypes between healthy human individuals (dated by TCRdb to the early 2020s). The protocol used for the library was the immunoSEQ multiplex PCR assay. In its TCRdb copy, this immuneACCESS table keeps in-frame sequences only and misses some clones. Where compared with another copy, unresolved V genes explain less than half of these, and the others have no known cause. This sample gives hundreds of thousands of clones in total; 60% to 80% of them show up just once. Together, the top ten hold under 2% of the sample. Material for sequencing was memory CD4+ T cells sorted from blood. Per the publication, the cell subset or site label means: CD45RA-negative fraction. The receptor source for this set is a woman in her 30s in good health.

This rearrangement joins TRBV11-2 to TRBJ2-5; no definite D call. V gave up 3 bases and J gave up 1 base, with 9 bases separating them. The CDR3 runs to 14 residues. CDR1 and CDR2 from the germline V gene are SGHAT and FQNNGV. The CDR3 DNA is TGTGCCAGCAGCTTTTCCGGCGCCCAAGAGACCCAGTACTTC. Its protein product is CASSFSGAQETQYF. Complete variable domain (other parts from reference TRBV11-2 and TRBJ2-5): EAGVAQSPRYKIIEKRQSVAFWCNPISGHATLYWYQQILGQGPKLLIQFQNNGVVDDSQLPKDRFSAERLKGVDSTLKIQPAKLEDSAVYLCASSFSGAQETQYFGPGTRLLVL.

The V and J genes are TRBV28 and TRBJ1-5; tentatively, D is TRBD1 (5 bases). V gave up 7 bases and J gave up 0 bases, with 16 bases separating them. Germline V CDR1 and CDR2: MDHEN, SYDVKM. The CDR3 sequence is 16 residues long. The CDR3 DNA reads TGTGCCAGCAATATGGGGCTGATGGATAGCAATCAGCCCCAGCATTTT. Residues: CASNMGLMDSNQPQHF.

The rearrangement links TRBV23-1 to TRBJ2-7; D call uncertain. TRBV23-1 is sorted into the ORF group, with uncertain function. V was cut by 8 bases and J by 5 bases, with 16 bases left in between. The CDR3 sequence is 13 residues long. This CDR3 reads CASLVIANHEQYF. CDR3 in DNA: TGCGCCAGCTTGGTGATAGCAAACCACGAGCAGTACTTC.

This clone has a count of ten or more. This chain links TRBV25-1 with TRBJ2-1; possible D gene TRBD1, 6 bases. With 6 bases removed from V and 5 bases from J, the gap between germline ends came to 11 bases. The V gene's germline CDR1 is MGHDK and CDR2 SYGVNS. The CDR3 covers 13 residues. The CDR3 nucleotides read TGTGCCAGCAGCGTGGGGGCGAACAATGAGCAGTTCTTC. Protein product: CASSVGANNEQFF. The whole variable domain, filled in from reference TRBV25-1 and TRBJ2-1, reads EADIYQTPRYLVIGTGKKITLECSQTMGHDKMYWYQQDPGMELHLIHYSYGVNSTEKGDLSSESTVSRIRTEHFPLTLESARPSHTSQYLCASSVGANNEQFFGPGTRLTVL.

The V and J genes are TRBV28 and TRBJ1-2, with a possible D match to TRBD1 (5 bases). CDR3 length: 13 residues. Trimming removed 6 bases from V and 1 base from J, with 9 bases in between. Germline V gene sequence: CDR1 MDHEN, CDR2 SYDVKM. CDR3: CASRLQVNYGYTF. Written as DNA, the CDR3 is TGTGCCAGCAGGTTACAGGTTAACTATGGCTACACCTTC.

For the CDR3, the DNA is TGTGCCAGCAACTTAGCGGGAGGAGCGGGGAATGAGCAGTTCTTC. As protein: CASNLAGGAGNEQFF. The chain recombines TRBV28 with TRBJ2-1; 10 nucleotides match TRBD2. After removal of 7 bases from V and 7 bases from J, the junction contained 10 bases not matched to a gene. Germline CDR1 reads MDHEN; CDR2 reads SYDVKM. The CDR3 length is 15 residues.

The CDR3 sequence: CASSATSGAEQFF. In nucleotides, the CDR3 is TGTGCCAGCAGTGCGACTAGCGGGGCTGAGCAGTTCTTC. The J gene is TRBJ2-1, the V gene TRBV25-1, with TRBD2 matching over 11 bases. The CDR3 is made up of 13 amino acids. Germline CDR1 is MGHDK and CDR2 is SYGVNS. After removal of 4 bases from V and 9 bases from J, the junction contained 2 bases not matched to a gene.

The chain carries TRBV5-1 and TRBJ2-1, with 9 bases fitting TRBD2. CDR1 and CDR2 (germline): SGHRS, YFSETQ. The ends lost 4 bases at V and 3 bases at J; junction bases unmatched: 5. The CDR3 extends over 15 amino acids. The CDR3 DNA reads as TGCGCCAGCAGCGCGAGCGGGAGGATCTACAATGAGCAGTTCTTC. It translates to CASSASGRIYNEQFF.

This clone was seen at least ten times. CDR3 in DNA: TGTGCCAGCAGTCCCATATGGACAGGGGGGTCCTACGAGCAGTACTTC. Its protein is CASSPIWTGGSYEQYF. The V call is TRBV27, the J call TRBJ2-7, with 10 nucleotides matching TRBD1. The CDR3 totals 16 residues. V lost 5 bases and J lost 1; bases outside the gene matches: 8. Germline V gene sequence: CDR1 MNHEY, CDR2 SMNVEV (reference sequence).

This rearrangement joins TRBV28 to TRBJ1-1, with 8 bases lining up with TRBD1. This CDR3 is built from 15 residues. Germline CDR1 is MDHEN and CDR2 is SYDVKM. J was trimmed by 5 bases and V by 5 bases; bases with no gene match: 10. The CDR3 region has the DNA TGTGCCAGCAGTCGGGACAGGCCGGGGAATACTGAAGCTTTCTTT. It specifies CASSRDRPGNTEAFF.

This clone was found a few times. The chain has TRBV13 and TRBJ1-1; D is ambiguous. Germline V lookup: CDR1 PRHDT, CDR2 FYEKMQ (reference sequence). Trimming took off 0 bases at V and 1 base at J, with 6 bases between the two ends. This CDR3 comprises 14 residues. The CDR3 spells CASSLGLKNTEAFF. As DNA, the CDR3 is TGTGCCAGCAGCTTAGGCCTAAAGAACACTGAAGCTTTCTTT.

The CDR3 DNA reads as TGCGCCAGCAGCCAAGGTGGGACTCCAAGAGTCCACGAGCAGTACTTC. Protein product: CASSQGGTPRVHEQYF. V gene TRBV4-1 combines with J gene TRBJ2-7; the D gene is possibly TRBD2 (6 bases). V was shortened by 1 base and J by 5 bases, with 18 bases between the two germline ends. CDR3 length: 16 amino acids. The germline gives CDR1 MGHRA, CDR2 YSYEKL.

This clone was detected only once. The chain carries TRBV2 and TRBJ2-7, with D hard to call. This CDR3 has 11 amino acids. V was pared by 3 bases and J by 7 bases, with 7 bases between. Germline V gene sequence: CDR1 SNHLY, CDR2 FYNNEI. CDR3 sequence: CASSEFSEQYF. CDR3 DNA sequence: TGTGCCAGCAGTGAGTTTTCTGAGCAGTACTTC.

The J gene is TRBJ2-2, the V gene TRBV5-5; D gene unclear. The germline CDR1 and CDR2 sequences are SGHKS and YYEKEE (reference sequence). This CDR3 spans 13 amino acids. Deletions cut 2 bases from V and 2 bases from J, with 4 bases between. The DNA for the CDR3 is TGTGCCAGCAGCTTAACAAACACCGGGGAGCTGTTTTTT. It is translated as CASSLTNTGELFF.

This sequence joins TRBV25-1 and TRBJ2-2; D is possibly TRBD2 (7 bases). The ends were cut back, 2 bases at V and 5 bases at J, with 18 bases in the middle. The CDR3 runs to 17 residues. Germline V gene sequence: CDR1 MGHDK, CDR2 SYGVNS. The DNA for the CDR3 is TGTGCCAGCAGTGAAGGGAGTAGAGCGGGACATACCGGGGAGCTGTTTTTT. It specifies CASSEGSRAGHTGELFF.

The V gene is TRBV10-3, the J gene TRBJ2-2, with D perhaps matching TRBD1 (6 bases). The germline V gene encodes CDR1 ENHRY and CDR2 SYGVKD. The CDR3 length is 15 residues. The germline V and J ends were trimmed by 6 bases and 1 base, with 12 bases remaining between them. The CDR3 nucleotides are TGTGCCATCAGGGACCCGGGACAGAACACCGGGGAGCTGTTTTTT. Amino acids: CAIRDPGQNTGELFF.

The chain has TRBV9 and TRBJ1-1; D perhaps matches TRBD1 (5 bases). Germline lookup yields CDR1 SGDLS and CDR2 YYNGEE. The CDR3 is 12 residues long. With 4 bases removed from V and 7 bases from J, the gap between germline ends came to 11 bases. The CDR3 DNA reads TGTGCCAGCAGCCTCAGGGTAGGTGAAGCTTTCTTT. This translates into CASSLRVGEAFF.

This clone was observed at least ten times. The rearrangement links TRBV7-9 to TRBJ2-2; D is unresolved. Germline lookup yields CDR1 SEHNR and CDR2 FQNEAQ (reference sequence). The CDR3 has 14 residues. The V gene lost 8 bases and the J gene lost 3 bases, with 13 bases spanning the gap. The CDR3 bases are TGTGCCAGCGAACCCCCGCGGTACACCGGGGAGCTGTTTTTT. This encodes CASEPPRYTGELFF.

The rearrangement links TRBV15 to TRBJ1-5; TRBD1 agrees at 12 bases. V was pared by 3 bases and J by 0 bases, with 3 bases of the junction left unmatched. This CDR3 spans 17 amino acids. Germline V gives CDR1 LNHNV, CDR2 YYDKDF (reference sequence). CDR3 coding DNA: TGTGCCACCAGCAGGGGGACAGGGGGCGATAGCAATCAGCCCCAGCATTTT. Amino acids: CATSRGTGGDSNQPQHF.

The sample holds many counts of this clone. CDR3 in amino acids: CASSLRPPSYSNQPQHF. CDR3 coding DNA: TGTGCCAGCAGTCTGCGCCCCCCAAGTTATAGCAATCAGCCCCAGCATTTT. The chain links TRBV28 to TRBJ1-5; D is unclear. Looked up from germline, CDR1 is MDHEN and CDR2 is SYDVKM. The CDR3 sequence is 17 residues long. The V end was cut by 5 bases, the J end by 0 bases, with 17 bases between.

This clone was seen more than once but under ten times. V usage is TRBV5-8 and J usage is TRBJ1-1, with D hard to call. This CDR3 has 15 residues. V dropped 2 bases and J dropped 0 bases, with 11 bases sitting between them. The V gene's germline CDR1 is SGHTS and CDR2 YDEGEE. This CDR3 reads CASSLRGSMNTEAFF. The CDR3, as DNA: TGTGCCAGCAGCTTACGAGGGAGCATGAACACTGAAGCTTTCTTT.

CDR3 DNA: TGTGCCAGCAGTGCGAGTTTATCGCGGAACAATCAGCCCCAGCATTTT. Residues: CASSASLSRNNQPQHF. The rearrangement links TRBV6-1 to TRBJ1-5; D gene unclear. Trimming left V 4 bases short and J 3 bases short, with 16 bases between. Germline CDR1 reads MNHNS; CDR2 reads SASEGT. The CDR3 contains 16 residues.

V is TRBV12-2 and J is TRBJ2-4; TRBD2 reflects the table's D call only, with no check against the DNA. TRBV12-2 is shown as a pseudogene. CDR3 length equals 18 residues. CDR3 DNA: TGTGCAAGTCGAGGGACTAGCGGGAGGCCAACACGAAAAAACATTCAGTACTTC. Its translation is CASRGTSGRPTRKNIQYF.